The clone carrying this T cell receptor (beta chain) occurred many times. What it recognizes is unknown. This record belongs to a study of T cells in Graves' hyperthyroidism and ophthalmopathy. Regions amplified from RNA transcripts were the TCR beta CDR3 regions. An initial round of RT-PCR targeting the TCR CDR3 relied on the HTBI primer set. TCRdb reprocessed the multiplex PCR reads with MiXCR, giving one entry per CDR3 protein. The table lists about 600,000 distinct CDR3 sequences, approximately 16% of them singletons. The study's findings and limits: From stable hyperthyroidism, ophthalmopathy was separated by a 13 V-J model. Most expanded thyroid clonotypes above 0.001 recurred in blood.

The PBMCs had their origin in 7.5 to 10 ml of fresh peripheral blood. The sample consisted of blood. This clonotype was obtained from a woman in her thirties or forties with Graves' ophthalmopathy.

DNA of the CDR3: TGTGCCAGCACCTTCGACTCGCCTCCTGAAGCTTTCTTT. Its protein is CASTFDSPPEAFF. This chain links TRBV6-1 with TRBJ1-1; D remains ambiguous. V lost 7 bases to trimming and J lost 6 bases, with 15 bases between them. The germline CDR1 and CDR2 sequences are MNHNS and SASEGT. CDR3 size: 13 residues.